Listed here are 26 T cell receptor beta chains from one sample, sequenced in a study of regulatory T cells in long-lasting Graves disease. Noted time point: persistent/refractory GD, antithyroid drugs over 5 years with positive TRAb. The authors made the TCR library using RNA they extracted from PBMCs. HTBI primers from iRepertoire and Arm-PCR of CDR3 regions yielded the TCR beta libraries. TCRdb used MiXCR to reprocess the multiplex PCR reads, holding one entry per CDR3 protein. There are approximately 440,000 distinct CDR3 sequences in the sample; around 24% occur only once, and roughly 28% lies in the top ten. The sequencing used peripheral blood mononuclear cells (PBMCs), collected when the disease was refractory, from a patient treated with antithyroid drugs. These receptors originate from a female donor with Graves disease.

A few counts support this clonotype. The rearrangement uses TRBV5-1 and TRBJ2-2; no firm D call. Trimming took 0 bases from V and 3 from J, leaving 9 bases between them. The CDR3 has 15 amino acids. Looked up from germline, CDR1 is SGHRS and CDR2 is YFSETQ. CDR3 loop: CASSLARTYTGELFF. As DNA, the CDR3 is TGCGCCAGCAGCTTGGCCAGGACCTACACCGGGGAGCTGTTTTTT.

V usage is TRBV7-2 and J usage is TRBJ2-7, with 13 bases fitting TRBD2. Germline V CDR1 and CDR2: SGHTA, FQGNSA. The CDR3 runs 16 residues. After removal of 5 bases from V and 5 bases from J, the junction contained 9 bases not matched to a gene. The CDR3 DNA follows: TGTGCCAGCAGCGCCGGACTAGCGGGAGCTTACCACGAGCAGTACTTC. It is translated as CASSAGLAGAYHEQYF.

The table lists this clonotype with a count of one. In nucleotides, the CDR3 is TGTGCCAGCAGTTACTCGACAGGGGATCAAGAGCAGTACTTC. Amino acid sequence: CASSYSTGDQEQYF. The V gene is TRBV7-2, the J gene TRBJ2-7; 8 nucleotides match TRBD1. This CDR3 has 14 residues. V gave up 6 bases and J gave up 7 bases; unmatched junction bases: 11. CDR1 and CDR2 (germline): SGHTA, FQGNSA.

The chain employs TRBV20-1 and TRBJ2-7; TRBD1 agrees at 7 bases. J gave up 3 bases and V 2 bases, and 4 bases lay outside the gene matches. The CDR3 runs to 13 residues. In germline, CDR1 is DFQATT, CDR2 SNEGSKA (reference sequence). DNA for the CDR3: TGCAGTGCTAGATTCCCAGGGGGCTACGAGCAGTACTTC. This sequence encodes CSARFPGGYEQYF.

This chain joins TRBV19 and TRBJ2-5; TRBD1 is a possible D gene (5 bases). The germline CDR1 and CDR2 sequences are LNHDA and SQIVND (reference sequence). The CDR3 extends over 17 amino acids. With 3 bases removed from V and 5 bases from J, the gap between germline ends came to 22 bases. CDR3: CASSIHLGQAGLETQYF. The CDR3 DNA sequence: TGTGCCAGTAGTATTCATTTGGGGCAGGCCGGGCTTGAGACCCAGTACTTC.

This clonotype was seen a handful of times. This sequence joins TRBV3-1 and TRBJ2-3, with D unclear. The germline V gene has CDR1 LGHDT and CDR2 YNNKEL (reference sequence). This CDR3 region has 13 residues. Trimming stripped 8 bases from V and 2 bases from J, with 11 bases between. In DNA, the CDR3 is TGTGCCAGCGCTTACCGCTACACAGATACGCAGTATTTT. It specifies CASAYRYTDTQYF.

This clonotype appeared a few times. The rearrangement uses TRBV6-1 and TRBJ2-5; 9 nucleotides match TRBD2. CDR1 and CDR2 from the germline V gene are MNHNS and SASEGT. This CDR3 spans 16 amino acids. V gave up 6 bases and J gave up 5 bases; unmatched junction bases: 13. In nucleotides, the CDR3 is TGTGCCAGCAGAGAAATTGCGGGAGGGCCCTGGGAGACCCAGTACTTC. Amino acid sequence: CASREIAGGPWETQYF.

The chain links TRBV6-2 or TRBV6-3 to TRBJ2-1; 11 bases agree with TRBD2. The CDR3 loop spans 16 amino acids. With V trimmed by 5 bases and J by 9 bases, 12 bases remained unmatched. Germline loops: CDR1 MNHEY, CDR2 SVGEGT. CDR3 DNA sequence: TGTGCCAGCAGTCCCTATAGCGGGAGGGCCGGTGGTGAGCAGTTCTTC. Protein: CASSPYSGRAGGEQFF.

The J gene is TRBJ1-5, the V gene TRBV3-1; D might be TRBD1 (5 bases). The V end lost 4 bases, the J end lost 1 base, and 14 bases lay between the germline ends. This CDR3 has 16 residues. Germline V gene data show CDR1 as LGHDT and CDR2 as YNNKEL (reference sequence). The CDR3 region is CASSRGSEGSNQPQHF. CDR3 DNA sequence: TGTGCCAGCAGCCGGGGGTCGGAGGGCAGCAATCAGCCCCAGCATTTT.

This clonotype was seen ten or more times. The genes are TRBV28 and TRBJ2-7, with 10 nucleotides matching TRBD2. The CDR3 loop spans 15 amino acids. Per germline, CDR1 MDHEN and CDR2 SYDVKM. V dropped 6 bases and J dropped 0; count of bases not matched to a gene: 5. The CDR3 is CASRLTSGISYEQYF. The CDR3 DNA follows: TGTGCCAGCAGGCTTACTAGCGGGATCTCCTACGAGCAGTACTTC.

This clonotype was seen a few times. This chain joins TRBV4-1 and TRBJ2-7, with 12 bases fitting TRBD2. Trimming removed 2 bases from V and 4 bases from J; junction bases left unmatched: 6. The CDR3 loop spans 16 amino acids. Germline V CDR1 and CDR2: MGHRA, YSYEKL. The CDR3 loop reads CASSQMTSGREYEQYF. As DNA, the CDR3 is TGCGCCAGCAGCCAAATGACTAGCGGGAGAGAATACGAGCAGTACTTC.

This clonotype occurred many times. The rearrangement links TRBV2 to TRBJ2-7, with 14 bases fitting TRBD2. The V gene's germline CDR1 is SNHLY and CDR2 FYNNEI. The trim removed 8 bases at V and 0 bases at J, leaving 12 bases unmatched. The CDR3 length is 18 residues. CDR3 coding DNA: TGTGCCAGCTGGGGGGGGGGACTAGCGGGAGCGAGCTCCTACGAGCAGTACTTC. Protein: CASWGGGLAGASSYEQYF.

This clonotype was seen many times. V gene TRBV12-3 or TRBV12-4 combines with J gene TRBJ2-2; D is uncertain. The CDR3 totals 13 residues. With 4 bases removed from V and 1 base from J, the gap between germline ends came to 4 bases. The CDR3 nucleotides are TGTGCCAGCAGTTATTTGAACACCGGGGAGCTGTTTTTT. It specifies CASSYLNTGELFF.

The V call is TRBV30, the J call TRBJ2-2, with TRBD2 matching over 7 bases. Looked up from germline, CDR1 is GTSNPN and CDR2 is SVGIG (reference sequence). The trim removed 4 bases at V and 5 bases at J, leaving 10 bases unmatched. The CDR3 is made up of 15 amino acids. The CDR3 protein is CAWTPFYSGTGELFF. The CDR3 DNA reads TGTGCCTGGACCCCTTTTTATAGCGGGACCGGGGAGCTGTTTTTT.

The V call is TRBV19, the J call TRBJ1-3, with TRBD1 as a possible D gene (6 bases). V lost 5 bases to trimming and J lost 0 bases, with 14 bases between them. The CDR3 length is 16 residues. CDR1 LNHDA and CDR2 SQIVND come from the germline V gene (reference sequence). CDR3 nucleotides: TGTGCCAGTAGTCCCGGGACGGGGGCCTCTGGAAACACCATATATTTT. This encodes CASSPGTGASGNTIYF.

This clonotype was detected once. This chain connects TRBV7-2 to TRBJ1-6; D gene unclear. CDR1 and CDR2 (germline): SGHTA, FQGNSA. Trimming removed 3 bases from V and 10 bases from J, with 16 bases in between. CDR3 length equals 15 residues. CDR3: CASSFGFEVTSPLHF. Written as DNA, the CDR3 is TGTGCCAGCAGCTTCGGCTTTGAGGTTACCTCACCCCTCCACTTT.

The chain uses TRBV20-1 and TRBJ1-6; maybe TRBD1 (5 bases). The V end lost 5 bases, the J end lost 7 bases, and 12 bases lay between the germline ends. CDR3 length equals 13 residues. The germline gives CDR1 DFQATT, CDR2 SNEGSKA (reference sequence). The CDR3 loop reads CSAWGGTNSPLHF. CDR3 DNA sequence: TGCAGTGCTTGGGGGGGGACGAATTCACCCCTCCACTTT.

This clonotype has more than one count but fewer than ten. The chain is built from TRBV6-5 and TRBJ1-5, with TRBD1 matching 8 bases. The CDR3 runs 14 residues. The germline CDR1 and CDR2 sequences are MNHEY and SVGAGI. The junction had 6 bases not matched to a gene; V was cut back by 4 bases and J by 7 bases. CDR3 sequence (DNA): TGTGCCAGCAGTTTTTTGCAGGGGGCCCAGCCCCAGCATTTT. It translates to CASSFLQGAQPQHF.

This clonotype was detected a few times. The chain recombines TRBV20-1 with TRBJ2-7; 7 bases map to TRBD2. CDR3 size: 15 residues. Trimming removed 1 base from V and 6 bases from J; junction bases left unmatched: 12. Germline assignment: CDR1 DFQATT and CDR2 SNEGSKA (reference sequence). Here the CDR3 DNA reads TGCAGTGCTAGAGTGATCTCCGCGGGAGTAGGCGAGCAGTACTTC. Encoded protein: CSARVISAGVGEQYF.

The chain combines TRBV5-1 with TRBJ1-2, with 9 positions matching TRBD1. Trimming took 4 bases from V and 2 from J; bases not matched to a gene: 6. The CDR3 runs 15 residues. CDR1 is SGHRS and CDR2 is YFSETQ in the germline V gene. CDR3 loop: CASSPGGTGNYGYTF. The CDR3 nucleotides are TGCGCCAGCAGCCCCGGAGGGACAGGGAACTATGGCTACACCTTC.

This clonotype turned up a few times. This rearrangement joins TRBV29-1 to TRBJ2-5; 9 bases map to TRBD2. This CDR3 is 15 amino acids long. CDR1 is SQVTM, CDR2 ANQGSEA, per germline. V trimming: 3 bases; J trimming: 4 bases; junction bases outside the gene matches: 9. CDR3 nucleotide sequence: TGCAGCGTTGACCCGTATAGCGGGAGAGGAGAGACCCAGTACTTC. The encoded protein is CSVDPYSGRGETQYF.

This chain joins TRBV20-1 and TRBJ1-1; D ambiguous. This CDR3 spans 13 amino acids. Trimming took 1 base from V and 0 from J, leaving 6 bases between them. Looked up from germline, CDR1 is DFQATT and CDR2 is SNEGSKA (reference sequence). The CDR3 bases are TGCAGTGCTAGAGGCGGCTTGAACACTGAAGCTTTCTTT. This gives the protein CSARGGLNTEAFF.

The table lists this clonotype with many counts. This sequence joins TRBV29-1 and TRBJ1-2, with D maybe TRBD1 (6 bases). Germline assignment: CDR1 SQVTM and CDR2 ANQGSEA. The V end was cut by 5 bases, the J end by 2 bases, with 18 bases between. The CDR3 contains 15 residues. The CDR3 protein is CSVLFRDTFNYGYTF. The CDR3 region has the DNA TGCAGCGTTCTCTTCCGGGACACCTTCAACTATGGCTACACCTTC.

This clonotype occurred many times. The V call is TRBV12-3 or TRBV12-4, the J call TRBJ1-6; 9 bases line up with TRBD1. This CDR3 contains 14 residues. V lost 6 bases to trimming and J lost 7 bases; unmatched junction nucleotides: 4. The CDR3 nucleotides read TGTGCCAGCAGATGGACAGGGGCGAATTCACCCCTCCACTTT. Protein: CASRWTGANSPLHF.

This clonotype came up a few times. The chain carries TRBV3-1 and TRBJ2-7, with D uncertain. Looked up from germline, CDR1 is LGHDT and CDR2 is YNNKEL (reference sequence). The CDR3 spans 14 residues. Trimming shortened V by 2 bases and J by 3 bases, and 11 bases separated the two germline ends. The CDR3 sequence: CASSQRRQFYEQYF. In DNA, the CDR3 is TGTGCCAGCAGCCAAAGAAGGCAGTTCTACGAGCAGTACTTC.

This clonotype was seen only a few times. V and J are TRBV20-1 and TRBJ2-7; no firm D call. Trimming took off 6 bases at V and 6 bases at J, with 18 bases between the two ends. This CDR3 has 13 residues. Germline CDR1 and CDR2: DFQATT and SNEGSKA (reference sequence). The CDR3 spells CSAEIGDWGEQYF. CDR3 nucleotide sequence: TGCAGTGCCGAAATAGGAGACTGGGGCGAGCAGTACTTC.